This T cell receptor (beta chain) was identified during a study of OX40 agonist ivuxolimab in advanced cancers. About the study as a whole: Ivuxolimab was a fully human IgG2 agonistic monoclonal antibody targeting the costimulatory receptor OX40 (CD134). Intravenous ivuxolimab was administered to patients every 2 weeks at six dose levels: 0.01, 0.1, 0.3, 1.5, 3 and 10 mg/kg. Of the approximately 50 dose-escalation patients, hepatocellular carcinoma was present in approximately 20, melanoma in about 15, renal cell carcinoma in 9 and head and neck cancer in 9. In the dose-escalation cohort, 70% to 90% of patients were male, and the mean age was roughly 60 years with a range of roughly 20 to 79. Prior anti-PD-1, anti-PD-L1 or anti-CTLA-4 therapy was permitted, and approximately 42% of dose-escalation patients had received checkpoint inhibitors. Partial responses were achieved by three dose-escalation patients, of whom one had hepatocellular carcinoma and two had cutaneous melanoma. The point of sequencing TCRbeta in the periphery was to test whether ivuxolimab changed TCR sequence diversity and drove clonal T-cell expansion. The paper describes the monotherapy dose-escalation part (N of about 54 patients) of the phase I trial of ivuxolimab.

What the authors observed across the whole study: In partial responders in the 0.1-3.0 mg/kg groups, normalized peripheral clonal expansion was found to be among the lowest, especially among CD8+ T cells. At doses of 0.1 to 3.0 mg/kg, clonal expansion of both CD4+ and CD8+ T cells in blood was seen between baseline and week 6. Low levels of normalized T-cell clonal expansion were also seen in some nonresponding patients. After ivuxolimab, expanded clones were on average more numerous among CD8+ T cells than among CD4+ T cells. Antigen specificity was not determined for the clonally expanded peripheral T cells.

Genomic DNA was isolated from the sorted cells so that the TCRbeta CDR3 region could be sequenced. The immunoSEQ Assay was used for sequencing of TCRbeta CDR3 regions. The immuneACCESS repertoire file appears here via TCRdb, limited to in-frame rearrangements. These files lack a portion of the clones; in checked studies, under half of the deficit traces to unresolved V genes, and the cause of the others is not known. The sample records tens of thousands of clones, more than 80% of which are singletons. The ten largest clones add up to less than 12% of the sample. The trial excluded patients who had a history of autoimmune disease or who were on systemic immunosuppression. Peripheral blood for TCR sequencing was collected from all dose cohorts at baseline, on cycle 4 day 1, and on cycle 7 day 1. Samples were obtained from an open-label, multicenter, first-in-human phase I dose-escalation trial of ivuxolimab. Adults with locally advanced or metastatic melanoma, renal cell, hepatocellular, or head and neck squamous cell carcinoma were enrolled in the trial. Before TCR sequencing, CD4+ and CD8+ T cells were separately sorted from peripheral blood.

In regard to this clone: The antigen it binds to is not known. No much larger clone exists at a distance of one base, and base qualities are not known.

The TCR originated in an adult with an advanced solid tumor such as melanoma, head and neck, liver or kidney cancer. The sequenced sample was CD4+ or CD8+ T cells sorted from blood, obtained in a trial of the OX40 agonist ivuxolimab.

The sequence in DNA is TGTGCCAGCAGTTTTTCAGGGCCCTATGGCTACACCTTC. The encoded protein is CASSFSGPYGYTF. The sequence joins TRBV28 to TRBJ1-2; a tentative D match to TRBD1 spans 5 bases. V lost 3 bases and J lost 4 bases; the stretch between them is 9 bases long. The CDR3 runs 13 residues from the cysteine to the phenylalanine. Only the CDR3 part of the read is kept: 39 bases, read in frame from the first base. From a lookup of the germline V gene, CDR1 and CDR2 are MDHEN and SYDVKM.